These 29 T cell receptor beta chains were sequenced from one sample in a study of tumor-infiltrating lymphocytes in glioblastoma multiforme. TCR beta libraries were built from RNA through three nested multiplex PCR rounds using modified ARM-PCR. TCRdb analysed the multiplex PCR reads with MiXCR anew, one entry per CDR3 protein. Found here are over 10,000 distinct CDR3 sequences, 66% of them singletons; the top ten hold 29%. The sample was brain tumor tissue. All receptors come from a male donor with glioblastoma.

With respect to this clonotype: An end of the junction does not agree with germline; a read error may underlie this. The gene calls are TRBV11-2 and TRBJ2-1; 8 nucleotides match TRBD2. The CDR3 loop spans 16 amino acids. CDR1 SGHAT and CDR2 FQNNGV come from the germline V gene. The DNA for the CDR3 is TGTGCCAGCAACTTACATAAGCGGGAGTGGGACCGTGAGCAGTTCTTC. It is translated as CASNLHKREWDREQFF.

About this clonotype itself: Since the CDR3 does not end with the conserved phenylalanine or tryptophan, this likely comes from a read error. This chain uses TRBV11-2 with TRBJ2-1, with 7 bases identical to TRBD1. This CDR3 has 17 amino acids. Germline CDR1 reads SGHAT; CDR2 reads FQNNGV. CDR3 amino acids: CSISLAVRGPSRNEQFL. Here the CDR3 DNA reads TGTTCCATCAGCTTAGCAGTAAGGGGGCCTTCGCGCAATGAGCAGTTCTTA.

This clonotype was counted ten times or more. J is TRBJ1-1 and V is TRBV5-1, with TRBD1 matching over 12 bases. The CDR3 consists of 15 residues. The V gene end was trimmed by 6 bases and the J gene end by 4 bases; junction bases not matched to a gene: 7. Per germline, CDR1 SGHRS and CDR2 YFSETQ. The CDR3 loop is CASMGQGAGGTEAFF. Written as DNA, the CDR3 is TGCGCCAGCATGGGACAGGGGGCGGGTGGCACTGAAGCTTTCTTT. The full variable domain, with the rest looked up from reference TRBV5-1 and TRBJ1-1, is KAGVTQTPRYLIKTRGQQVTLSCSPISGHRSVSWYQQTPGQGLQFLFEYFSETQRNKGNFPGRFSGRQFSNSRSEMNVSTLELGDSALYLCASMGQGAGGTEAFFGQGTRLTVV.

Note on this clonotype: It is likely a read error, because the conserved phenylalanine at the end of the CDR3 is missing. V gene TRBV11-2 combines with J gene TRBJ2-2; TRBD2 aligns across 7 bases. The CDR3 is 14 amino acids. Per germline, CDR1 SGHAT and CDR2 FQNNGV. CDR3 nucleotides: TGTGCAAGCAGCCATGGACTAGACCCCGGGGAACTGTTTCTT. Protein product: CASSHGLDPGELFL.

This chain joins TRBV10-2 and TRBJ2-1; 8 bases match TRBD1. The germline gives CDR1 WSHSY, CDR2 SAAADI. Unmatched junction bases numbered 4, after V lost 9 bases and J lost 6 bases. The CDR3 contains 12 residues. This CDR3 is CASNTGGNEQFF. The CDR3 DNA is TGCGCCAGTAATACAGGGGGCAATGAGCAGTTCTTC.

The V gene is TRBV11-3, the J gene TRBJ2-3; D unresolved. CDR3 length: 14 amino acids. The germline gives CDR1 SGHNT, CDR2 YENEEA. V was clipped by 3 bases and J by 2 bases, with 9 bases between them. The CDR3 sequence: CASSFESNTDTQYF. CDR3 nucleotides: TGTGCCAGCAGCTTTGAGAGTAACACAGATACGCAGTATTTT.

On this clonotype itself: This may arise from a read error, as a much more abundant clone is one base away. V is TRBV5-1 and J is TRBJ1-1; D may be TRBD1 (5 bases). CDR3 length: 14 amino acids. Germline V gives CDR1 SGHRS, CDR2 YFSETQ. As DNA, the CDR3 is TGCGCCGGCAGCATGGGACCTTTGAACACTGAAGCTTTCTTT. Its protein is CAGSMGPLNTEAFF.

This clonotype was recorded many times. The chain carries TRBV6-5 and TRBJ2-5; 8 bases map to TRBD2. The CDR3 covers 14 residues. After removal of 2 bases from V and 4 bases from J, the junction contained 3 bases not matched to a gene. Per germline, CDR1 MNHEY and CDR2 SVGAGI. The CDR3 sequence is CASSYKAGGETQYF. As DNA, the CDR3 is TGTGCCAGCAGTTACAAGGCGGGAGGAGAGACCCAGTACTTC.

As for this clonotype: A much larger clone is a single base away; this may be a read error. This likely comes from a read error, as the CDR3 has no conserved phenylalanine or tryptophan at its end. The CDR3 coding sequence is TGTGCCAGCAGTTTGGCGGGAGGGGTTGGGACCCAGTACCTC. Amino acid sequence: CASSLAGGVGTQYL. V and J are TRBV12-3 or TRBV12-4 and TRBJ2-5; 9 nucleotides align to TRBD2. CDR3 length: 14 residues. The trim removed 3 bases at V and 7 bases at J, leaving 6 bases unmatched.

This clonotype was seen a few times. V is TRBV29-1 and J is TRBJ1-2; D is undetermined. Germline V CDR1 and CDR2: SQVTM, ANQGSEA. CDR3 length equals 13 residues. Trimming took off 3 bases at V and 3 bases at J, with 11 bases between the two ends. The CDR3 coding sequence is TGCAGCGTTGACCATAAGGACGACTATGGCTACACCTTC. It yields the protein CSVDHKDDYGYTF.

The chain links TRBV12-3 or TRBV12-4 to TRBJ2-1; 7 bases fit TRBD2. With 10 bases clipped from V and 8 bases from J, the junction kept 17 bases outside the gene matches. The CDR3 is 15 residues long. The DNA of the CDR3 is TGTGCCAACGGTTCCAGGGAGGGGATTTGGGATGAGCAGTTCTTC. Amino acid sequence: CANGSREGIWDEQFF.

This clonotype has a single count. The rearrangement uses TRBV20-1 and TRBJ1-1; 10 nucleotides line up with TRBD1. Germline V gene data show CDR1 as DFQATT and CDR2 as SNEGSKA (reference sequence). The CDR3 spans 13 residues. CDR3 nucleotides: TGCATGGTTTCGACAGGGGGCTTCACTGAAGCTTTCTTT. Protein: CMVSTGGFTEAFF.

On this clonotype: This may be a read error, as it is one base from a much larger clone. The CDR3 is CASSERGGVYEQYF. The CDR3 DNA reads as TGTGCCAGCAGTGAAAGAGGTGGGGTCTACGAGCAGTACTTC. V and J are TRBV2 and TRBJ2-7; D call uncertain. Trimming removed 2 bases at V and 3 bases at J, with 11 bases between. The CDR3 runs 14 residues. The germline CDR1 and CDR2 sequences are SNHLY and FYNNEI.

This sequence joins TRBV11-2 and TRBJ2-1; 15 nucleotides agree with TRBD2. V lost 3 bases, J lost 0 bases, and 9 bases stayed unmatched. Germline CDR1 is SGHAT and CDR2 is FQNNGV. The CDR3 length is 20 residues. The CDR3 loop is CASSFTGTSGRTSSYNEQFF. The CDR3 nucleotides read TGTGCCAGCAGCTTCACCGGGACTAGCGGGAGGACTAGCTCCTACAATGAGCAGTTCTTC. Combining the CDR3 with reference TRBV11-2 and TRBJ2-1 gives the whole variable domain EAGVAQSPRYKIIEKRQSVAFWCNPISGHATLYWYQQILGQGPKLLIQFQNNGVVDDSQLPKDRFSAERLKGVDSTLKIQPAKLEDSAVYLCASSFTGTSGRTSSYNEQFFGPGTRLTVL.

As concerns this clonotype: At one of its ends the junction is not consistent with the germline gene, which may arise from a read error. This sequence joins TRBV29-1 and TRBJ2-3; D is possibly TRBD2 (6 bases). The CDR3 consists of 13 residues. CDR1 SQVTM and CDR2 ANQGSEA come from the germline V gene. CDR3 sequence reads: CTVAGTRTDTRHF. The CDR3 coding sequence is TGCACCGTAGCCGGGACTCGCACAGATACGCGGCATTTT.

Concerning this clonotype itself: One end of the junction fails to match germline, which may point to a read error. The chain recombines TRBV19 with TRBJ1-2, with TRBD1 matching 9 bases. Germline V gene data show CDR1 as LNHDA and CDR2 as SQIVND (reference sequence). The CDR3 loop spans 13 amino acids. CDR3 protein: CANSRDRDYGYTF. Here the CDR3 DNA reads TGCGCCAATAGCCGGGACAGGGATTATGGCTACACCTTC.

The chain recombines TRBV11-2 with TRBJ2-5; weak D call: TRBD2 (5 bases). From germline, CDR1 is SGHAT and CDR2 FQNNGV. Trimming shortened V by 1 base and J by 9 bases, and 15 bases separated the two germline ends. The CDR3 totals 14 residues. CDR3 residues: CASSLGASLSSQYF. CDR3 sequence (DNA): TGTGCCAGCAGCTTAGGGGCTAGCTTGTCGTCCCAGTACTTC.

As to this clonotype: Germline is not matched at one junction end, which may reflect a read error. The gene calls are TRBV5-4 and TRBJ2-1; possibly TRBD2 for D (7 bases). Germline CDR1 and CDR2: SGHNT and YYREEE (reference sequence). This CDR3 spans 16 amino acids. In nucleotides, the CDR3 is TGTGCGAGCAGCAGGGAGGGGGATCCTCCCTACAATGAGCAGTTCTTC. This encodes CASSREGDPPYNEQFF.

Details on this clonotype: A junction end diverges from the germline sequence, so it may reflect a read error. The rearrangement uses TRBV11-2 and TRBJ2-1; D call uncertain. CDR3 length: 17 amino acids. Germline CDR1 is SGHAT and CDR2 is FQNNGV. This CDR3 reads CASSLALRWPSRNGQFF. The CDR3 nucleotides read TGTGCCAGCAGCTTAGCATTAAGGTGGCCTTCGCGCAATGGGCAGTTCTTC.

This clonotype was observed a handful of times. Compared with germline, one end of the junction differs, possibly owing to a read error. This chain connects TRBV6-1 to TRBJ2-1; D is uncertain. CDR1 is MNHNS and CDR2 is SASEGT in the germline V gene. The CDR3 length is 13 residues. The CDR3 loop reads CASSEPPNKEQFF. The CDR3 DNA sequence: TGTGCCAGCAGTGAACCGCCAAACAAAGAGCAATTCTTC.

To note about this clonotype: The CDR3 ends on some other residue instead of the conserved phenylalanine or tryptophan, so this is likely a read error. The chain combines TRBV4-1 with TRBJ1-1, with 8 bases fitting TRBD1. This CDR3 region has 16 residues. Germline V CDR1 and CDR2: MGHRA, YSYEKL. The trim removed 6 bases at V and 3 bases at J, leaving 12 bases unmatched. The CDR3 DNA reads as TGCGCCAGCAGGCAGACACAGGGGGTATGGGACACTGAAGCTTTCCTT. It codes for CASRQTQGVWDTEAFL.

The chain links TRBV20-1 to TRBJ2-1, with 7 nucleotides matching TRBD1. The junction had 9 bases not matched to a gene; V was cut back by 4 bases and J by 9 bases. CDR1 is DFQATT and CDR2 is SNEGSKA in the germline V gene (reference sequence). This CDR3 spans 13 amino acids. The chain's CDR3 is CSAIRQGLGEQFF. CDR3 nucleotides: TGCAGTGCTATAAGACAGGGTCTCGGTGAGCAGTTCTTC.

This clonotype occurred a few times. It may be a read error: a sequence one base away is much more abundant. The rearrangement links TRBV5-1 to TRBJ2-7, with D tentatively TRBD1 (6 bases). CDR3 size: 14 residues. Germline V lookup: CDR1 SGHRS, CDR2 YFSETQ. CDR3 DNA sequence: TGCGCCTGCAGCGTCGGGACAAGGGCCTACGAGCAGTACTTC. This gives the protein CACSVGTRAYEQYF.

To note about this clonotype: The conserved phenylalanine or tryptophan normally closing the CDR3 is absent here, so this likely arose from a read error. V and J are TRBV20-1 and TRBJ2-5; D perhaps matches TRBD1 (5 bases). This CDR3 has 13 residues. From germline, CDR1 is DFQATT and CDR2 SNEGSKA (reference sequence). CDR3 DNA: TGCAATGCTCCTCGACAGCCCCAAGAGACCCAGTACCTC. It translates to CNAPRQPQETQYL.

This clonotype is large. V usage is TRBV12-3 or TRBV12-4 and J usage is TRBJ1-6; D not resolved. The CDR3 covers 13 residues. V lost 6 bases, J lost 10 bases, and 13 bases lay in between. The CDR3 DNA is TGTGCCAGCAGCCCCTTCAGGAGGTCACCCCTCCACTTT. Translated, it gives CASSPFRRSPLHF.

The rearrangement links TRBV29-1 to TRBJ1-2, with 8 bases fitting TRBD1. Germline CDR1 is SQVTM and CDR2 is ANQGSEA. V shed 5 bases, J shed 8 bases, and the junction held 7 bases outside the gene matches. CDR3 length: 12 amino acids. CDR3 sequence reads: CSVWDQGAGYTF. In DNA, the CDR3 is TGCAGCGTTTGGGATCAGGGGGCAGGCTACACCTTC.

Here the CDR3 reads CASSLVPDIQYF. The CDR3 nucleotides are TGTGCCAGCAGCTTAGTTCCCGATATTCAGTACTTC. This chain joins TRBV11-3 and TRBJ2-1; no clear D gene. The end of the DNA fits TRBJ2-4 better, so the J call may be wrong. CDR1 is SGHNT, CDR2 YENEEA, per germline. The length of the CDR3 is 12 residues.

Concerning this clonotype itself: The junction differs from germline at one of its ends, possibly a read error. This chain joins TRBV5-1 and TRBJ2-2; possibly TRBD1 or TRBD2 for D (5 bases each). The CDR3 totals 16 residues. Germline V lookup: CDR1 SGHRS, CDR2 YFSETQ. The chain's CDR3 is CASSMGHSANTGELFF. The DNA of the CDR3 is TGCGCCAGCAGCATGGGGCATTCCGCGAACACCGGGGAGCTGTTCTTT.

Concerning this clonotype itself: One end of the junction varies from germline; a read error may be responsible. The chain is built from TRBV10-3 and TRBJ2-5; 11 bases match TRBD2. Germline V gene data show CDR1 as ENHRY and CDR2 as SYGVKD. The CDR3 loop spans 19 amino acids. CDR3: CAISESRSSGRLSQEAHYF. CDR3 sequence (DNA): TGTGCCATCAGTGAAAGTCGGTCTAGCGGGAGGTTGAGTCAAGAGGCCCATTACTTC.